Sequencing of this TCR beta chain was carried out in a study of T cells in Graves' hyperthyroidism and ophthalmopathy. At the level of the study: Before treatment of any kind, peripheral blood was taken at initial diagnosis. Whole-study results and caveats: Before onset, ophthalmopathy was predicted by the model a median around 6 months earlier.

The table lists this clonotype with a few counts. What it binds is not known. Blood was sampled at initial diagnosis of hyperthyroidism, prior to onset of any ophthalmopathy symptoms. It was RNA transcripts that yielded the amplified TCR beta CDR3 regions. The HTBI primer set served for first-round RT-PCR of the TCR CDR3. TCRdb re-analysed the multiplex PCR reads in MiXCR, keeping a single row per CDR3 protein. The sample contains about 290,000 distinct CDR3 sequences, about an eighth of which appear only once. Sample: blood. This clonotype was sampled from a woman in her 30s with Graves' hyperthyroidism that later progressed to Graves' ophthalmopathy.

The CDR3 here is CASRPGRLAGDYEQFF. DNA for the CDR3: TGTGCCAGCAGGCCTGGTCGGCTAGCGGGAGATTATGAGCAGTTCTTC. The chain is built from TRBV6-1 and TRBJ2-1, with 10 bases lining up with TRBD2. V trimming: 6 bases; J trimming: 8 bases; junction bases outside the gene matches: 13. From germline, CDR1 is MNHNS and CDR2 SASEGT. CDR3 size: 16 residues.